This T cell receptor beta chain was sequenced for a study of blood T cells in healthy people across ages. The authors ran a second PCR of about 6 to 11 cycles using a sample-barcoded 5' primer and a J-beta primer mix. From the 5' RACE reads, TCRdb called clonotypes with MiXCR, one entry per CDR3 protein. The repertoire includes about 670,000 distinct CDR3 sequences, 40% to 45% of them detected once, and about 30% sits in the top ten. The sample was blood. This clonotype originated in a man aged 80 or over in good health.

CDR3 coding DNA: TGTGCCAGCTCACTTTTGGACGATGGCGAGCAGTACTTC. The encoded protein is CASSLLDDGEQYF. The chain employs TRBV18 and TRBJ2-7; D is unclear. The germline gives CDR1 KGHSH, CDR2 LQKENI. This CDR3 is 13 amino acids long. Trimming took off 4 bases at V and 6 bases at J, with 13 bases between the two ends.